This T cell receptor (beta chain) was sequenced during a study of T-cell memory formation after mild COVID-19. One entry per CDR3 protein, called by TCRdb with MiXCR from the 5' RACE reads. Altogether about 340,000 distinct CDR3 sequences are present, roughly 15% being singletons, with the ten largest covering approximately 20%. This clonotype has a handful of counts. CDR1 is MDHEN and CDR2 is SYDVKM in the germline V gene. CDR3 size: 14 residues. Trimming removed 7 bases at V and 4 bases at J, with 14 bases between. Sequencing was done on a sample of PBMCs or a T cell subset sorted from them (not recorded which). The chain links TRBV28 to TRBJ1-3; tentatively, D is TRBD1 (6 bases). The clonotype comes from a man younger than 30 who had mild COVID-19 (a few samples of this study predate the infection). Cell type and time point are not known. CDR3 sequence reads: CASKDRRRGNTIYF. CDR3 nucleotides: TGTGCCAGCAAGGACAGACGTCGAGGAAACACCATATATTTT.